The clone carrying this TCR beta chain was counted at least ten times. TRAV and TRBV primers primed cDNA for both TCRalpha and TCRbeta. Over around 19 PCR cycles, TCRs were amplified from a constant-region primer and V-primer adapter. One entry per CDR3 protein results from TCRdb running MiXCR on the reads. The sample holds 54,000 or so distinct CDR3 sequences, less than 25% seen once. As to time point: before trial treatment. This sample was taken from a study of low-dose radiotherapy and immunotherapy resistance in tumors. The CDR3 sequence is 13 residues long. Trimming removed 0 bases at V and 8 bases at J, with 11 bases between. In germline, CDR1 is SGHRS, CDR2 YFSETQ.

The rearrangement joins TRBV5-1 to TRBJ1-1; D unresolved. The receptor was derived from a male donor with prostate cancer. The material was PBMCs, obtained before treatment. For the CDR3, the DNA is TGCGCCAGCAGCTTGGTGGGCCCGGGGGAAGCTTTCTTT. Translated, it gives CASSLVGPGEAFF.